This T cell receptor (beta chain) was retrieved from a study of metastatic and nonmetastatic thyroid tumors. Turning to the study itself: Repertoires were compared across blood and tumor or nodule tissue from malignant and benign thyroid patients. Whole-study findings and limits: Benign nodules reportedly had significantly lower TCR beta diversity than malignant thyroid tumors in blood and tumor.

Concerning this clone itself: Antigen unknown. Relative to the germline gene, one junction end is altered; a read error may explain this.

As originally analysed: CDR3 differences across clinicopathological groups were used to build a distant-metastasis classifier for papillary thyroid cancer. TCRdb re-clonotyped the PCR reads via MiXCR. The V and J calls, along with clone size, are taken from TCRdb and not from the paper's own processing. The table lists approximately 31,000 clones, about 18% of them singletons. Until they underwent thyroid surgery, no patient had received any treatment. The germline V gene has CDR1 DFQATT and CDR2 SNEGSKA (reference sequence). This CDR3 has 15 residues. The receptor was derived from a female donor with papillary thyroid cancer or a benign thyroid nodule (not recorded which). Some clones in this sample may be carry-over from other donors' samples. The sequencing sample was made of blood. This chain links TRBV20-1 with TRBJ1-6, with D unresolved. Here the CDR3 DNA reads TGCAGTGCTGCGGCAATTACGGGAATTAATTCATCCCTCCACTTT. It encodes CSAAAITGINSSLHF.